Given below is one T cell receptor (beta chain) in context. The V and J ends lost 5 bases and 8 bases, in that order; junction bases with no gene match: 12. In germline, CDR1 is PRHDT, CDR2 FYEKMQ (reference sequence). The CDR3 totals 15 residues. The sample comes from a study of graft-versus-host responses after intestinal transplantation. Study-level background: Recipients uniformly received anti-thymocyte globulin induction, followed by tacrolimus and steroids for approximately 3 years.

The data were produced by immunoSEQ multiplex PCR, yet TCRdb's version contains in-frame clones alone and is incomplete. The table includes around 96,000 clones, around 90% detected once. The chain couples TRBV13 to TRBJ1-2, with 9 bases identical to TRBD1. The material was PBMCs, obtained about 450 days after intestinal transplant. The sequence was obtained from a human patient who received an intestinal transplant, so some T cells may come from the graft donor. The CDR3 DNA follows: TGTGCCAGCAGCGAAACACCGGGACAGGGCGGGGGCTACACCTTC. Its protein is CASSETPGQGGGYTF.